One and the same sample provided the 8 T cell receptor beta chains below, sequenced in a study of T cell responses to AZD1222 COVID-19 vaccine. Using immunoSEQ multiplex PCR, the repertoire was profiled, and TCRdb retains in-frame clones only, with some absent. The table has approximately 190,000 clones, around 93% seen once. The material sequenced was peripheral blood, taken on day 0 of AZD1222 vaccination. These receptors were obtained from an adult in good health.

The V gene is TRBV12-3 or TRBV12-4, the J gene TRBJ2-6, with no clear D. This CDR3 contains 12 residues. Trimming pared 6 bases from V and 2 bases from J, leaving 2 bases between. CDR3 protein: CASRTGANVLTF. The CDR3 nucleotides are TGTGCCAGCAGAACTGGGGCCAACGTCCTGACTTTC.

The gene calls are TRBV12-5 and TRBJ2-1, with D tentatively TRBD2 (5 bases). Trimming left V 6 bases short and J 2 bases short, with 11 bases between. This CDR3 is 14 amino acids long. Germline CDR1 LGHNT, CDR2 FRNRAP. CDR3 sequence: CASGWGAPYNEQFF. CDR3 coding DNA: TGTGCTAGTGGGTGGGGAGCCCCCTACAATGAGCAGTTCTTC.

V and J are TRBV28 and TRBJ1-5; D ambiguous. V was cut by 5 bases and J by 6 bases, with 14 bases left in between. Germline V lookup: CDR1 MDHEN, CDR2 SYDVKM. There are 14 residues in the CDR3. The CDR3 bases are TGTGCCAGCAGTCCCCTCGGGGTTGGTCAGCCCCAGCATTTT. Translating it yields CASSPLGVGQPQHF. The whole variable domain, remainder taken from reference TRBV28 and TRBJ1-5, is DVKVTQSSRYLVKRTGEKVFLECVQDMDHENMFWYRQDPGLGLRLIYFSYDVKMKEKGDIPEGYSVSREKKERFSLILESASTNQTSMYLCASSPLGVGQPQHFGDGTRLSIL.

The V call is TRBV7-3, the J call TRBJ2-6; D is uncertain. Germline V lookup: CDR1 SGHTA, CDR2 FQGTGA. The length of the CDR3 is 14 residues. V gave up 2 bases and J gave up 5 bases, with 7 bases separating them. The chain's CDR3 is CASSLSLWANVLTF. The DNA for the CDR3 is TGTGCCAGCAGCTTATCTCTGTGGGCCAACGTCCTGACTTTC.

This clone appeared a few times. The chain combines TRBV19 with TRBJ1-1; unclear D gene. V lost 4 bases and J 1 base, leaving 7 bases between the germline ends. Germline CDR1 and CDR2: LNHDA and SQIVND (reference sequence). CDR3 size: 13 residues. The CDR3, as DNA: TGTGCCAGTAGTAGATCAGGGAACACTGAAGCTTTCTTT. It is translated as CASSRSGNTEAFF.

V is TRBV10-3 and J is TRBJ1-2; D call uncertain. The CDR3 contains 13 residues. From germline, CDR1 is ENHRY and CDR2 SYGVKD. V was shortened by 10 bases and J by 2 bases, with 14 bases between the two germline ends. The CDR3 spells CATNRLFNYGYTF. CDR3 DNA sequence: TGTGCCACCAACAGACTATTCAACTATGGCTACACCTTC.

The gene calls are TRBV5-4 and TRBJ2-5; D gene uncertain. The V end was cut by 4 bases, the J end by 3 bases, with 13 bases between. The CDR3 runs 14 residues. Germline V gene lookup returns CDR1 SGHNT and CDR2 YYREEE (reference sequence). The CDR3 loop reads CASSLGSIEETQYF. The CDR3 DNA sequence: TGTGCCAGCAGCCTTGGAAGTATAGAAGAGACCCAGTACTTC.

The V gene is TRBV15, the J gene TRBJ1-6; tentatively, D is TRBD1 (5 bases). Trimming took 0 bases from V and 5 from J, leaving 11 bases between them. From germline, CDR1 is LNHNV and CDR2 YYDKDF (reference sequence). The CDR3 is made up of 16 amino acids. The CDR3: CATSRERAGNNSPLHF. The CDR3 DNA is TGTGCCACCAGCAGAGAACGGGCAGGGAATAATTCACCCCTCCACTTT.